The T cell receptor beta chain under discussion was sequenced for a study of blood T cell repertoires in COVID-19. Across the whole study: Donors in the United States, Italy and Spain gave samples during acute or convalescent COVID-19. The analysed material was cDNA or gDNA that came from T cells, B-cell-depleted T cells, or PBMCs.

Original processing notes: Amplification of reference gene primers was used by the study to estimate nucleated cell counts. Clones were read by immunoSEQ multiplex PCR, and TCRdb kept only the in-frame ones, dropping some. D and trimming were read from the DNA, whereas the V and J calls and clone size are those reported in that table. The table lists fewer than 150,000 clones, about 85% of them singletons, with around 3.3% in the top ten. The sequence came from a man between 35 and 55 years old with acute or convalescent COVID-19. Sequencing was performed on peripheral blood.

CDR3 sequence reads: CASTTSGGFTGELFF. CDR3 bases: TGTGCCAGCACTACTAGCGGGGGTTTCACCGGGGAGCTGTTTTTT. The chain links TRBV2 to TRBJ2-2, with 11 bases lining up with TRBD2. V trimming: 7 bases; J trimming: 4 bases; junction bases outside the gene matches: 5. CDR1 is SNHLY and CDR2 is FYNNEI in the germline V gene. The CDR3 loop spans 15 amino acids.